What follows describes a single T cell receptor beta chain. Its matching antigen is unknown. The record originates from a study of PD-1 blockade in classical Hodgkin lymphoma. Study-wide results and caveats: Undefined causes, possibly disease activity or prior therapy, underlie the repertoire differences. Reports indicated that newly diagnosed patients had lower baseline TCR diversity than healthy donors did.

Time point described: newly diagnosed, previously untreated cHL patient sample. Untreated, newly diagnosed classical Hodgkin lymphoma PBMCs were comparators. Trimming removed 6 bases from V and 0 bases from J, with 12 bases in between. CDR1 is MDHEN, CDR2 SYDVKM, per germline. CDR3 length equals 16 residues. Sequencing used immunoSEQ multiplex PCR; TCRdb keeps in-frame clones, though not all of them. The sample lists 17,000 or so clones; approximately 92% were seen once. The sequenced sample consisted of peripheral blood mononuclear cells (PBMCs). The sequence derives from a human donor with classical Hodgkin lymphoma. The rearrangement joins TRBV28 to TRBJ2-6, with D hard to call. Written as DNA, the CDR3 is TGTGCCAGCAGCCCCCTGGGCTTCTCTGGGGCCAACGTCCTGACTTTC. Protein: CASSPLGFSGANVLTF.